This TCR beta chain was profiled in a study of blood T cell repertoires in COVID-19. Looking at the study overall: The samples span acute and convalescent COVID-19 from the United States, Italy and Spain.

In the source study's methods: Estimation of nucleated cell counts was performed using reference gene primer amplification. Profiled with immunoSEQ multiplex PCR; TCRdb holds only in-frame clones, not every one. The V and J calls and clone size were taken over from that table, and D and trimming were inferred from the DNA. The sample consists of fewer than 250,000 clones, 75% to 85% of them appearing once. V dropped 7 bases and J dropped 2; count of bases not matched to a gene: 13. The CDR3 runs to 16 residues. Germline loops: CDR1 SGHAT, CDR2 FQNNGV. The chain combines TRBV11-2 with TRBJ2-7; TRBD2 aligns across 8 bases. This TCR came from a man in his sixties with acute or convalescent COVID-19. What was sequenced was peripheral blood. DNA of the CDR3: TGTGCCAGCACCCGAACGGCGGGAGGCTTGGCCTACGAGCAGTACTTC. Translating gives CASTRTAGGLAYEQYF.